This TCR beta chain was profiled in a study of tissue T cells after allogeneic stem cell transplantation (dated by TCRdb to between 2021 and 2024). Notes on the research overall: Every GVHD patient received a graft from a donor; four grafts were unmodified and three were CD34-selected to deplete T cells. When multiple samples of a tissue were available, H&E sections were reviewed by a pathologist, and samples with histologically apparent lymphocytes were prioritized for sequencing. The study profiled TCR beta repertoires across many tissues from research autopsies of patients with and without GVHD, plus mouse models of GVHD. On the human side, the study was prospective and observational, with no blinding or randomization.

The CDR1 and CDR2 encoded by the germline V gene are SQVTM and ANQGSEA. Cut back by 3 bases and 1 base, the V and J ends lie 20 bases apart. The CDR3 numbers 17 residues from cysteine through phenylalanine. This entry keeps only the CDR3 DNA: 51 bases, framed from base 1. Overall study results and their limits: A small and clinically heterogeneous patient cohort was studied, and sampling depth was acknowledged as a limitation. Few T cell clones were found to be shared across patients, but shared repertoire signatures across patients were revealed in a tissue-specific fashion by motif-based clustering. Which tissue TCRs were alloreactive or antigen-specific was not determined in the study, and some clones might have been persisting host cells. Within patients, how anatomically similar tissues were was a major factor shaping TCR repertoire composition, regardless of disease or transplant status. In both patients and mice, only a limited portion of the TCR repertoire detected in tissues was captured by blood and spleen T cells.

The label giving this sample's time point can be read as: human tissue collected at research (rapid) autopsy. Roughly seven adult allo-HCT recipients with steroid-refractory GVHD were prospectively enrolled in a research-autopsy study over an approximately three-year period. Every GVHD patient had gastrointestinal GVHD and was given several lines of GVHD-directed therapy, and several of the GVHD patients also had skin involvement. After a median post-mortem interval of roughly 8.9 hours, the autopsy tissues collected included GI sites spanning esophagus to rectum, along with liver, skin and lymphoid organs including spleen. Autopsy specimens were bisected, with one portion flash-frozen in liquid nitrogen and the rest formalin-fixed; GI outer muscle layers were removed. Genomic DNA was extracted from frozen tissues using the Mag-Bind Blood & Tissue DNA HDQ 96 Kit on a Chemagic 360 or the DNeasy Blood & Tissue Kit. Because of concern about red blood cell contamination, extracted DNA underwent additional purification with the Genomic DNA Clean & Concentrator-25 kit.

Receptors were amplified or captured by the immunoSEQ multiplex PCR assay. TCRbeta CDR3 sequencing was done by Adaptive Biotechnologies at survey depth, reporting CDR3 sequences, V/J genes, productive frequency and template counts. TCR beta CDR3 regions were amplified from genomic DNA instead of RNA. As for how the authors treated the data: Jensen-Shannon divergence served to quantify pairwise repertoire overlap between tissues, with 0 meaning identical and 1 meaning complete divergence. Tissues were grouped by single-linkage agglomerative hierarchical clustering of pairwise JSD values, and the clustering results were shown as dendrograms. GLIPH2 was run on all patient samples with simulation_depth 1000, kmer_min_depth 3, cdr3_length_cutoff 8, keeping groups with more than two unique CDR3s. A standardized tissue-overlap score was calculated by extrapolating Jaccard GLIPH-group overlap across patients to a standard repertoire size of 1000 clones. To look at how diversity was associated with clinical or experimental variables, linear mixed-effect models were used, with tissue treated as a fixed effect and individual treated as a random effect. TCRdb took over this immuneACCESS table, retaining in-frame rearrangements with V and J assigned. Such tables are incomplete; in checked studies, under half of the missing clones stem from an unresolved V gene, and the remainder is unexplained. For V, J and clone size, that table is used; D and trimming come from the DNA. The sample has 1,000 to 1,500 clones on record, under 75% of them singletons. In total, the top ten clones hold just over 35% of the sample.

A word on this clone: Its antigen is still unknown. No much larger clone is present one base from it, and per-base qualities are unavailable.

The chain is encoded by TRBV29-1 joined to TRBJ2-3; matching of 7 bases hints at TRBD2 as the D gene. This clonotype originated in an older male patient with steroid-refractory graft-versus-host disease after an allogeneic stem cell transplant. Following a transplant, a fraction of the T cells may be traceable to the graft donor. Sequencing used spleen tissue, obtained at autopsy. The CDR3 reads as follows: CSVEWGGRAKRTDTQYF. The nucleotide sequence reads TGCAGCGTTGAGTGGGGGGGGCGGGCGAAACGCACAGATACGCAGTATTTT.